The TCR beta chain under discussion was sequenced for a study of stem cell transplantation in POMP-related autoinflammatory disease. Study-level information: DNA chimerism showed 100% graft donor engraftment of neutrophils and platelets through one year. General observations from the study: In patients with PRAID, every analyzed T-cell subset tended to show lower diversity and higher clonality. Patients with PRAID showed a restricted number of unique TRB V-J gene pairings.

Generated by immunoSEQ multiplex PCR, the TCRdb table keeps only in-frame clones and is missing some. The sample lists some 2,200 clones, more than 75% occurring once. Germline CDR1 and CDR2: LGHNT and FRNRAP. The CDR3 spans 14 residues. Trimming at V came to 6 bases and at J to 8 bases, leaving 12 bases not matched to a gene. Points on this clone: Its cognate antigen is unknown.

J is TRBJ1-2 and V is TRBV12-5; 7 positions agree with TRBD1. This receptor was obtained from a human patient with POMP-related autoinflammation and immune dysregulation (PRAID). Part of the T cells may come from the graft donor. The sequencing used Tregs from PBMCs, collected after stem cell transplantation. The CDR3 reads CASGGPMTGKGYTF. In nucleotides, the CDR3 is TGTGCTAGTGGCGGCCCTATGACAGGGAAAGGCTACACCTTC.